This T cell receptor (beta chain) was captured in a study of T cells in narcolepsy. Between the trimmed V and J ends, which lost 0 bases and 5 bases, there was a span of 8 bases. The CDR3 covers 14 residues. In germline, CDR1 is SGHNT, CDR2 YYREEE (reference sequence). Sequenced by immunoSEQ multiplex PCR; TCRdb stores in-frame clones only, minus some. The sample records around 39,000 clones, approximately 85% being singletons. Specimen: CD45RA- memory CD4+ T cells from PBMCs. The gene calls are TRBV5-4 and TRBJ1-4; D unclear. The TCR comes from a human donor with narcolepsy. In DNA form, the CDR3 reads TGTGCCAGCAGCTTGGCTGGGCAGAATGAAAAACTGTTTTTT. Amino acid sequence: CASSLAGQNEKLFF.